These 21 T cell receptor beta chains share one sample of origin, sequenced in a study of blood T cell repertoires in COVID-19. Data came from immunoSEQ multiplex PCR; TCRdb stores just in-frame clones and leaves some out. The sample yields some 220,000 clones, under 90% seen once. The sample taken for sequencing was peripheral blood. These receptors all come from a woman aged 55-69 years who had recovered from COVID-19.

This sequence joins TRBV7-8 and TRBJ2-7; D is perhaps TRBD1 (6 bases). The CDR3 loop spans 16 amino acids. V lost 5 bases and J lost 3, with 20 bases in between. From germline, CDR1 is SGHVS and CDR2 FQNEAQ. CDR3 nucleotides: TGTGCCAGCAGCCTTAAAGACAGGAATCCCATCTACGAGCAGTACTTC. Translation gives CASSLKDRNPIYEQYF.

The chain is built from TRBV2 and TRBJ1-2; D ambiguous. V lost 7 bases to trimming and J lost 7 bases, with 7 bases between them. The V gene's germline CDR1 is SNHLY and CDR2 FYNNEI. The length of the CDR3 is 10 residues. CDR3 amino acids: CASTEVGYTF. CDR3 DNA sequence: TGTGCCAGCACAGAGGTTGGCTACACCTTC.

In nucleotides, the CDR3 is TGTGCCAGCTCACGGAATAGGGCAGGGGCCGACAATGAGCAGTTCTTC. As protein: CASSRNRAGADNEQFF. The chain uses TRBV18 and TRBJ2-1; D is perhaps TRBD1 (6 bases). The CDR3 has 16 residues. Between the trimmed V and J ends, which lost 4 bases and 5 bases, there was a span of 18 bases. Germline V lookup: CDR1 KGHSH, CDR2 LQKENI.

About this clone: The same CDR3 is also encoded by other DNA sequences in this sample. As DNA, the CDR3 is TGCGCCAGCAGCCAAGGTACAGACAGGGAACAAGAGACCCAGTACTTC. Translating it yields CASSQGTDREQETQYF. The chain couples TRBV4-1 to TRBJ2-5; 7 nucleotides match TRBD1. Per germline, CDR1 MGHRA and CDR2 YSYEKL. Trimming took 1 base from V and 2 from J; bases not matched to a gene: 7. This CDR3 is 16 amino acids long.

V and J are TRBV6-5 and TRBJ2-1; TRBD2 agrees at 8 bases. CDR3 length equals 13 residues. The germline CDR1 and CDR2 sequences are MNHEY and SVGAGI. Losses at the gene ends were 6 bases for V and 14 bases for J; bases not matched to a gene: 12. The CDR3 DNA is TGTGCCAGCAGCGAGATCCCGGGACTAGGAGAGTTCTTC. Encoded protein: CASSEIPGLGEFF.

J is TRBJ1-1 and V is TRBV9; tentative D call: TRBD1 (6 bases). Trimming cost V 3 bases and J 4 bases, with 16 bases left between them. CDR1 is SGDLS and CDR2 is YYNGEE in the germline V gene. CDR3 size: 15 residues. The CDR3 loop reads CASSAEGGGSTEAFF. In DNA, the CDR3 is TGTGCCAGCAGCGCAGAGGGGGGCGGGAGCACTGAAGCTTTCTTT. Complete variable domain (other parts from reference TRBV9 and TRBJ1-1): DSGVTQTPKHLITATGQRVTLRCSPRSGDLSVYWYQQSLDQGLQFLIQYYNGEERAKGNILERFSAQQFPDLHSELNLSSLELGDSALYFCASSAEGGGSTEAFFGQGTRLTVV.

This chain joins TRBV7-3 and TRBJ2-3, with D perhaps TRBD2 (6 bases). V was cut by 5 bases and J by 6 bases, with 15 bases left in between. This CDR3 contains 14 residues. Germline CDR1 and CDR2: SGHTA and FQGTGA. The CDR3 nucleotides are TGTGCCAGCAGCCCCAATCGGGGAGGCGATACGCAGTATTTT. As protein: CASSPNRGGDTQYF.

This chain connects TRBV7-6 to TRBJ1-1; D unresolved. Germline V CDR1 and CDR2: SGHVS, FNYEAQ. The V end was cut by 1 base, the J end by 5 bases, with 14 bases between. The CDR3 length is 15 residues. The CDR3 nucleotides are TGTGCCAGCAGCTTAGGACAAGGGAGAGAAACTGAAGCTTTCTTT. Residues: CASSLGQGRETEAFF.

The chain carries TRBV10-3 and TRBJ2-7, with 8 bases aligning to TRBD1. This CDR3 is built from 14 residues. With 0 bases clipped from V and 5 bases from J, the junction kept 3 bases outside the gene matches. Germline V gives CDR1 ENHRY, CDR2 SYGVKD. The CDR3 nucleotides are TGTGCCATCAGTGAGTCCGGGACAGGAAACGAGCAGTACTTC. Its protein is CAISESGTGNEQYF.

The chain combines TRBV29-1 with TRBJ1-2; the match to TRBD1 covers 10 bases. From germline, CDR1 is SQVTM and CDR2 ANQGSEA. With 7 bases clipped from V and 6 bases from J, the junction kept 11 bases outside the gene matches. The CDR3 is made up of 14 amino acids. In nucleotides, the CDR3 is TGCAGCGCGGGGAGAGGACAGGGGGTAAATGGCTACACCTTC. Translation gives CSAGRGQGVNGYTF.

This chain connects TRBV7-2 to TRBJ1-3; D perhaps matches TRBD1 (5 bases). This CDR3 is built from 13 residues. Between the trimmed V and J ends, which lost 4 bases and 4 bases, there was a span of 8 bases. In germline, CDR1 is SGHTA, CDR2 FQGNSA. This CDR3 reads CASSSGGGNTIYF. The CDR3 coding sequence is TGTGCCAGCAGCTCGGGGGGGGGAAACACCATATATTTT.

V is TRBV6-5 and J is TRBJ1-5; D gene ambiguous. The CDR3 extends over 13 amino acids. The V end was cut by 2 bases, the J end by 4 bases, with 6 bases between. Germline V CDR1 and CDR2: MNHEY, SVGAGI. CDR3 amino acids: CASSYGRNQPQHF. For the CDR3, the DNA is TGTGCCAGCAGTTACGGCAGAAATCAGCCCCAGCATTTT.

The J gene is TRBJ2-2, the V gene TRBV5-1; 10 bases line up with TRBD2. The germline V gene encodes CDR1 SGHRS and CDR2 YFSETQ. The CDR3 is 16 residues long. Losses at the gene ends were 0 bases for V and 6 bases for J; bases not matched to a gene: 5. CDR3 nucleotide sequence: TGCGCCAGCAGCTTGGAGCCAGCGGGGGGGCCCGGGGAGCTGTTTTTT. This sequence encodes CASSLEPAGGPGELFF.

In nucleotides, the CDR3 is TGTGCCAGCAGCCCACTAGCGGGGGTAACCGGGGAGCTGTTTTTT. Residues: CASSPLAGVTGELFF. The chain recombines TRBV4-2 with TRBJ2-2, with 11 bases fitting TRBD2. The trim removed 4 bases at V and 5 bases at J, leaving 3 bases unmatched. The germline gives CDR1 LGHNA, CDR2 YNFKEQ. This CDR3 region has 15 residues.

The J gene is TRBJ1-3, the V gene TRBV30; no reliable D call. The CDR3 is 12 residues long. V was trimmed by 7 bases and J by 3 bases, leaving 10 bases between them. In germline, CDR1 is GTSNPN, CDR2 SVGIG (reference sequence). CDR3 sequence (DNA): TGTGCCTACACAAACGATGGAAACACCATATATTTT. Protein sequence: CAYTNDGNTIYF.

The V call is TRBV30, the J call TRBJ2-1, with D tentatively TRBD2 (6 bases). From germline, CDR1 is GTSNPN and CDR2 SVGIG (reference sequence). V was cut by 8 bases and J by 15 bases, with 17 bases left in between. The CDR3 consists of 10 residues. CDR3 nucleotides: TGTGCCGCGTGGAAGGACGGGGGGTTCTTC. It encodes CAAWKDGGFF.

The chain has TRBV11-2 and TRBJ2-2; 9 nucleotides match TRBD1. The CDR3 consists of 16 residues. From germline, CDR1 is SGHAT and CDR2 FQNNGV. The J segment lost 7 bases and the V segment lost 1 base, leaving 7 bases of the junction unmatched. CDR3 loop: CASSLGAQGANGELFF. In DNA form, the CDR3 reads TGTGCCAGCAGCTTAGGCGCACAGGGGGCAAACGGGGAGCTGTTTTTT. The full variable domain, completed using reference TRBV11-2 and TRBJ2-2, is EAGVAQSPRYKIIEKRQSVAFWCNPISGHATLYWYQQILGQGPKLLIQFQNNGVVDDSQLPKDRFSAERLKGVDSTLKIQPAKLEDSAVYLCASSLGAQGANGELFFGEGSRLTVL.

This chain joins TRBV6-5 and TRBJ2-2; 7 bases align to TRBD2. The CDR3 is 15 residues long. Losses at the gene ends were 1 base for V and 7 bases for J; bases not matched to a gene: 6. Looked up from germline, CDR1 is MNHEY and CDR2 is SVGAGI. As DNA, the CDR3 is TGTGCCAGCAGTTACTGGGGGGGGTCGGTCGGGGAGCTGTTTTTT. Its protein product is CASSYWGGSVGELFF.

CDR3 in amino acids: CASSLSAPQGGYEQYF. The CDR3 bases are TGTGCCAGCAGTTTATCCGCCCCACAGGGGGGATACGAGCAGTACTTC. The chain combines TRBV27 with TRBJ2-7; 8 positions match TRBD1. The germline gives CDR1 MNHEY, CDR2 SMNVEV (reference sequence). The CDR3 totals 16 residues. Trimming removed 0 bases from V and 4 bases from J; junction bases left unmatched: 8.

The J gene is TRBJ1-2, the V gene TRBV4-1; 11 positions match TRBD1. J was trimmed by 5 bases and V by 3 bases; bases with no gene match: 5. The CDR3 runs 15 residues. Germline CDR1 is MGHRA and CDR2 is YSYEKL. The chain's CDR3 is CASSQEGTGGYGYTF. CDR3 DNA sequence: TGCGCCAGCAGCCAGGAGGGGACAGGGGGGTATGGCTACACCTTC.

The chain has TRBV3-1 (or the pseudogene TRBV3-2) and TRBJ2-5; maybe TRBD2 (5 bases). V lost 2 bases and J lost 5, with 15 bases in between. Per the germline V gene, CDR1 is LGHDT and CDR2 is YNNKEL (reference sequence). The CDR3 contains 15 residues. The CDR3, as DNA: TGTGCCAGCAGCCAATTAATAGGGTCGGGGGAGACCCAGTACTTC. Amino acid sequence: CASSQLIGSGETQYF.